The entry below describes one T cell receptor (beta chain). The antigen is undetermined. TCRdb passed the 5' RACE reads through MiXCR, listing each CDR3 protein once. The sample has 650,000 to 800,000 distinct CDR3 sequences; around 20% are singletons. The V and J ends lost 4 bases and 0 bases, in that order; junction bases with no gene match: 9. The germline gives CDR1 SGHAT, CDR2 FQNNGV. The CDR3 runs to 17 residues. The data stem from a study of CD8 T cells in ankylosing spondylitis. General study results and limits: A CD8+ phenotype characterized the disease-linked clones, which were relatively rare in peripheral blood. Matched ankylosing spondylitis synovial fluid reportedly showed significant enrichment of disease-linked clones. A motif of seven or eight highly homologous TCR beta variants was seen as apparently characteristic of ankylosing spondylitis blood.

The chain carries TRBV11-2 and TRBJ2-3; 8 bases are a match to TRBD1. The sequenced sample consisted of blood, either unsorted or a sorted T cell fraction (not recorded which). The TCR was taken from a male donor with ankylosing spondylitis. The CDR3 protein is CASSSETGGRSTDTQYF. Written as DNA, the CDR3 is TGTGCCAGCAGCTCCGAAACAGGGGGTCGAAGCACAGATACGCAGTATTTT. Using reference TRBV11-2 and TRBJ2-3 for the parts outside the CDR3, the full variable domain is EAGVAQSPRYKIIEKRQSVAFWCNPISGHATLYWYQQILGQGPKLLIQFQNNGVVDDSQLPKDRFSAERLKGVDSTLKIQPAKLEDSAVYLCASSSETGGRSTDTQYFGPGTRLTVL.